The 14 T cell receptor beta chains given below trace back to one sample, sequenced in a study of blood T cell repertoires in COVID-19. The protocol was immunoSEQ multiplex PCR, while the TCRdb copy is restricted to in-frame clones and leaves out a portion. Of 55,000 to 70,000 clones in the sample, 91% were seen once. Input material: peripheral blood. These receptors were taken from a man aged 40-49 years with COVID-19, enrolled during active disease.

The J gene is TRBJ1-1, the V gene TRBV18; 12 nucleotides agree with TRBD1. This CDR3 spans 15 amino acids. Germline V gives CDR1 KGHSH, CDR2 LQKENI. The J segment lost 4 bases and the V segment lost 4 bases, leaving 4 bases of the junction unmatched. The CDR3 DNA reads TGTGCCAGCTCACTGGGACAGGGGGCGGCCACTGAAGCTTTCTTT. Translated, it gives CASSLGQGAATEAFF.

The chain employs TRBV18 and TRBJ1-1, with D perhaps TRBD1 (6 bases). Germline assignment: CDR1 KGHSH and CDR2 LQKENI. V was clipped by 1 base and J by 0 bases, with 15 bases between them. The CDR3 totals 17 residues. In DNA, the CDR3 is TGTGCCAGCTCACCACTCCCTCCGACAGGTCTGAACACTGAAGCTTTCTTT. It encodes CASSPLPPTGLNTEAFF. The variable domain in full, completed from reference TRBV18 and TRBJ1-1, reads NAGVMQNPRHLVRRRGQEARLRCSPMKGHSHVYWYRQLPEEGLKFMVYLQKENIIDESGMPKERFSAEFPKEGPSILRIQQVVRGDSAAYFCASSPLPPTGLNTEAFFGQGTRLTVV.

V usage is TRBV2 and J usage is TRBJ1-4; D is perhaps TRBD1 (6 bases). This CDR3 region has 14 residues. Germline CDR1 is SNHLY and CDR2 is FYNNEI. Between the trimmed V and J ends, which lost 8 bases and 8 bases, there was a span of 18 bases. DNA of the CDR3: TGTGCCAGCTCCCAGCGGGGGGCGGGCGAAAAACTGTTTTTT. Translation: CASSQRGAGEKLFF.

The gene calls are TRBV28 and TRBJ2-7, with 7 positions matching TRBD1. This CDR3 region has 14 residues. Trimming removed 5 bases from V and 3 bases from J; junction bases left unmatched: 7. From germline, CDR1 is MDHEN and CDR2 SYDVKM. The CDR3 region has the DNA TGTGCCAGCAGTCCAGGGGACAGCTTCTACGAGCAGTACTTC. Translated: CASSPGDSFYEQYF.

The chain links TRBV6-4 to TRBJ1-5, with a weak D call TRBD1 (5 bases). Trimming stripped 8 bases from V and 7 bases from J, with 18 bases between. CDR1 and CDR2 from the germline V gene are MRHNA and SNTAGT. This CDR3 is 14 amino acids long. The CDR3 sequence: CASQLYRKRQPQHF. CDR3 coding DNA: TGTGCCAGCCAGCTGTACAGGAAGAGACAGCCCCAGCATTTT.

As DNA, the CDR3 is TGTGCCTGGAGACAGTACCGAAACACCATATATTTT. Residues: CAWRQYRNTIYF. This sequence joins TRBV30 and TRBJ1-3; D is undetermined. CDR3 length equals 12 residues. Trimming removed 3 bases from V and 5 bases from J, with 8 bases in between. Germline CDR1 reads GTSNPN; CDR2 reads SVGIG (reference sequence).

The gene calls are TRBV2 and TRBJ1-2; 7 bases map to TRBD1. CDR1 is SNHLY, CDR2 FYNNEI, per germline. V was pared by 5 bases and J by 4 bases, with 7 bases of the junction left unmatched. This CDR3 region has 14 residues. CDR3 loop: CASSQQGYSYGYTF. CDR3 in DNA: TGTGCCAGCAGTCAACAGGGGTACAGCTATGGCTACACCTTC.

Only a few counts were recorded for this clone. The rearrangement links TRBV12-3 or TRBV12-4 to TRBJ1-2; 8 bases map to TRBD1. V was pared by 7 bases and J by 6 bases, with 4 bases of the junction left unmatched. The CDR3 extends over 12 amino acids. CDR3 sequence reads: CASTLTGDGYTF. CDR3 DNA: TGTGCCAGCACCTTGACAGGGGATGGCTACACCTTC.

The genes are TRBV28 and TRBJ2-1; D is unresolved. Germline CDR1 is MDHEN and CDR2 is SYDVKM. The germline V and J ends were trimmed by 1 base and 9 bases, with 10 bases remaining between them. The CDR3 extends over 13 amino acids. CDR3 protein: CASSLYERGEQFF. DNA for the CDR3: TGTGCCAGCAGTTTATACGAGAGAGGTGAGCAGTTCTTC.

The chain is built from TRBV6-5 and TRBJ1-5, with TRBD1 identical over 12 bases. Trimming took 9 bases from V and 6 from J; bases not matched to a gene: 6. Germline V gene lookup returns CDR1 MNHEY and CDR2 SVGAGI. This CDR3 comprises 14 residues. The CDR3 DNA reads as TGTGCCAGTTCACGGGACAGGGGGCTTCAGCCCCAGCATTTT. Its protein product is CASSRDRGLQPQHF.

V and J are TRBV9 and TRBJ1-3; 7 nucleotides align to TRBD1. CDR1 is SGDLS and CDR2 is YYNGEE in the germline V gene. The CDR3 runs to 16 residues. J gave up 0 bases and V 3 bases, and 6 bases lay outside the gene matches. Here the CDR3 DNA reads TGTGCCAGCAGCGCGCTCTACAGGGGCTCTGGAAACACCATATATTTT. This encodes CASSALYRGSGNTIYF.

The chain couples TRBV10-2 to TRBJ1-5, with D possibly TRBD1 on 5 matching bases. Trimming stripped 5 bases from V and 7 bases from J, with 12 bases between. Germline V CDR1 and CDR2: WSHSY, SAAADI. This CDR3 has 13 residues. CDR3 residues: CASSRQGGQPQHF. The CDR3 DNA reads as TGCGCCAGCAGTCGGCAGGGCGGACAGCCCCAGCATTTT.

The chain recombines TRBV10-2 with TRBJ1-6; TRBD1 is a possible D gene (6 bases). This CDR3 is built from 16 residues. CDR1 and CDR2 (germline): WSHSY, SAAADI. V was pared by 8 bases and J by 10 bases, with 24 bases between. CDR3 coding DNA: TGCGCCAGCTCCCAAGGACAGCAAACCAGAGCATCACCCCTCCACTTT. Its translation is CASSQGQQTRASPLHF.

This clone was detected a few times. The V call is TRBV21-1, the J call TRBJ2-2; the tabulated D call, TRBD1, remains unverified against the DNA. TRBV21-1 is annotated as a pseudogene. This CDR3 region has 15 residues. The DNA of the CDR3 is TGTGCCAGCAGCAAAGAGGGGGCGCACACCGGGGAGCTGTTTTTT. It specifies CASSKEGAHTGELFF.